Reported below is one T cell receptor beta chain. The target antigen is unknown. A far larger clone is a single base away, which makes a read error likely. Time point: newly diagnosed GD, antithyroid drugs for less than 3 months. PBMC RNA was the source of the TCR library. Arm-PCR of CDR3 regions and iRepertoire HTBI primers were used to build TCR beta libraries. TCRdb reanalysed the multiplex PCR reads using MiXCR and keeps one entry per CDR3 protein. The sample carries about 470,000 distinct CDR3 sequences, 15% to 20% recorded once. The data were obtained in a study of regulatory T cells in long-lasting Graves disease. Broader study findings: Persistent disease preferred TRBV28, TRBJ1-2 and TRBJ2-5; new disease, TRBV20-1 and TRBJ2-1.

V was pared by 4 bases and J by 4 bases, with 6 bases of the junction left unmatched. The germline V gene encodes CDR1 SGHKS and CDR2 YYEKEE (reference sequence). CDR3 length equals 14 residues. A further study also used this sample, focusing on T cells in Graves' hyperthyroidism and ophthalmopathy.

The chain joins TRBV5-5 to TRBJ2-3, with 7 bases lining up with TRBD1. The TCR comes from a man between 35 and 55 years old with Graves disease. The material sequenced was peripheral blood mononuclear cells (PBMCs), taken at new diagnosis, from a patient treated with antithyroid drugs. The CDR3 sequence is CASSPQGRADTQYF. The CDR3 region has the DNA TGTGCCAGCAGCCCACAGGGGCGGGCAGATACGCAGTATTTT.